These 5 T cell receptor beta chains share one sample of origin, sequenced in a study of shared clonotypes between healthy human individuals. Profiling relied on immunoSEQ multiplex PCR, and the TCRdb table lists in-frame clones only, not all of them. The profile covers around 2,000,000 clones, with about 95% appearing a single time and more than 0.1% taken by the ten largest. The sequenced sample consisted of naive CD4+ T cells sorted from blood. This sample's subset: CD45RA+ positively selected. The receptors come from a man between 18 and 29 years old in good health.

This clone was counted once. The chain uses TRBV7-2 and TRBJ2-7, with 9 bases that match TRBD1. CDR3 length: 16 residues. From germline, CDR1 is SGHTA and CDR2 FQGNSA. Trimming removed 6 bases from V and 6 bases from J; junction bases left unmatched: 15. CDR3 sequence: CASSSTAGTGHGEQYF. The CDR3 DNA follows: TGTGCCAGCAGTTCAACCGCCGGGACAGGGCACGGCGAGCAGTACTTC.

In DNA, the CDR3 is TGTGCCAGCAGTCCTTGGTTCGACACTGAAGCTTTCTTT. Its translation: CASSPWFDTEAFF. The chain carries TRBV6-5 and TRBJ1-1; no clear D gene. The length of the CDR3 is 13 residues. V was cut by 5 bases and J by 3 bases, with 10 bases left in between. Germline assignment: CDR1 MNHEY and CDR2 SVGAGI.

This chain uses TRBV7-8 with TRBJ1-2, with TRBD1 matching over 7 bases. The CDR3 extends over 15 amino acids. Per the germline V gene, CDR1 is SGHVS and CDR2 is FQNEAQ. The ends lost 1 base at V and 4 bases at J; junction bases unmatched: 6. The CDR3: CASSLGLGGRYGYTF. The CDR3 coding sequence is TGTGCCAGCAGCTTAGGGTTAGGGGGCCGCTATGGCTACACCTTC.

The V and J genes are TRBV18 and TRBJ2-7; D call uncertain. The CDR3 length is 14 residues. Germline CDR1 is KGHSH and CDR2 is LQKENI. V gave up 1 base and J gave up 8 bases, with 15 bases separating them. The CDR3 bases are TGTGCCAGCTCACCACTTGGAACTATCTCTAAGCAGTACTTC. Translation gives CASSPLGTISKQYF.

CDR3 coding DNA: TGTGCCAGCAGCTTAATCTGGAAAAACAATGAGCAGTTCTTC. Residues: CASSLIWKNNEQFF. The rearrangement uses TRBV7-2 and TRBJ2-1; D unclear. V was trimmed by 2 bases and J by 5 bases, leaving 10 bases between them. The CDR3 totals 14 residues. Per germline, CDR1 SGHTA and CDR2 FQGNSA.